The TCR beta chain under discussion was sequenced for a study of cytomegalovirus exposure and HLA in healthy donors. Study information: A prior study identified 110 million or so unique TCR beta sequences from 200 million or so T cells. Study conclusions and caveats: Usually a TCR sequence was rare, but some public TCRs were found in many donors. HLA allele associations emerged for roughly 17,000 TCR beta sequences in a later analysis, at 0.05 false discovery rate.

Notes on this clone: Its antigen is currently unknown.

The CDR3 is made up of 17 amino acids. The J segment lost 2 bases and the V segment lost 4 bases, leaving 10 bases of the junction unmatched. Germline CDR1 is SEHNR and CDR2 is FQNEAQ (reference sequence). PCR involved 60 Vbeta and 13 Jbeta primers. Here immunoSEQ multiplex PCR was the method, and the copy in TCRdb shows in-frame clones only, minus some. The sample carries about 150,000 clones, less than 85% recorded once. Sequencing was carried out using PBMCs. The receptor was derived from a man aged 40-55 years in good health and CMV-seronegative. The chain is built from TRBV7-9 and TRBJ1-4, with 7 bases matching TRBD1. CDR3 sequence reads: CASSSQAPGGTNEKLFF. The CDR3 DNA reads as TGTGCCAGCAGCTCCCAAGCCCCAGGGGGGACTAATGAAAAACTGTTTTTT.